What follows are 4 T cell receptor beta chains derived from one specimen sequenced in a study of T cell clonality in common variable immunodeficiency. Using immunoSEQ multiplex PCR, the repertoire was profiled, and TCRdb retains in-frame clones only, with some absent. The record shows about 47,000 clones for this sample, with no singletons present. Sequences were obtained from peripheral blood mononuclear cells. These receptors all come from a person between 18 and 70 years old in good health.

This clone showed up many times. The CDR3 here is CASSLPGVGSPLHF. The part of the CDR3 DNA that was read is TGTGCCAGCAGCTTGCCAGGGGTTGGGTCACCC. The chain recombines TRBV5-4 with TRBJ1-6; TRBD1 is a possible D gene (6 bases). With the read ending 3 residues before the CDR3 end, the germline J gene is used to fill in that end. The CDR3 totals 14 residues. From germline, CDR1 is SGHNT and CDR2 YYREEE (reference sequence). The germline V and J ends were trimmed by 1 base and 10 bases, with 12 bases remaining between them. Full variable domain (missing parts from reference TRBV5-4 and TRBJ1-6): ETGVTQSPTHLIKTRGQQVTLRCSSQSGHNTVSWYQQALGQGPQFIFQYYREEENGRGNFPPRFSGLQFPNYSSELNVNALELDDSALYLCASSLPGVGSPLHFGNGTRLTVT.

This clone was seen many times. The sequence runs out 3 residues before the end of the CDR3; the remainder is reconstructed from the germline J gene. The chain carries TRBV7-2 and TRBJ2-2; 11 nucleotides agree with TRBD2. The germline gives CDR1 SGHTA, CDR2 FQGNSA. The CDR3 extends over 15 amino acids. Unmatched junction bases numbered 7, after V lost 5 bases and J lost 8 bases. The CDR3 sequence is CASSPPSGGSGELFF. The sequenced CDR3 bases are TGTGCCAGCAGCCCCCCTAGCGGGGGGTCAGGGGAG.

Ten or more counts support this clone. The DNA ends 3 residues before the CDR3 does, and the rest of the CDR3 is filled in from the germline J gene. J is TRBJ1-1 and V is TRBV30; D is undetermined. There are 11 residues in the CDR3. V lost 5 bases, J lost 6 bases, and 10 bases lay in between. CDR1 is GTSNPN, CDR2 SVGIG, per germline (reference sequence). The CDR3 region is CAWDTGAEAFF. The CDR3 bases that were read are TGTGCCTGGGACACCGGGGCTGAA.

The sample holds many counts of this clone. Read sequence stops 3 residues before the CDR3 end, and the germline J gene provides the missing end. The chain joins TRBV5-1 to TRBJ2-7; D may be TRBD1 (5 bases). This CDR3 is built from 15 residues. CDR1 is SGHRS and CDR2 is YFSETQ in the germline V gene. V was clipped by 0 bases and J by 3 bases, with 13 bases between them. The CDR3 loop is CASSLGAGQVYEQYF. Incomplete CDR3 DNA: TGCGCCAGCAGCTTGGGGGCAGGGCAGGTCTACGAG.